This paragraph covers one T cell receptor beta chain sequence. This CDR3 is 15 amino acids long. V lost 4 bases, J lost 11 bases, and 21 bases lay in between. Per the germline V gene, CDR1 is SGHRS and CDR2 is YFSETQ. The data originate from a study of blood T cell repertoires in COVID-19. Study-level background: Material from acute and convalescent COVID-19 was sourced from the United States, Italy and Spain. From T cells, B-cell-depleted T cells, or PBMCs came the material, which was cDNA or gDNA.

Original analysis: Amplified reference gene primers provided the basis for estimating nucleated cell counts. Sequenced by immunoSEQ multiplex PCR; TCRdb stores in-frame clones only, minus some. The V and J calls and the clone size are those of that table, but D and trimming were determined from the DNA. The profile shows about 180,000 clones, roughly 80% of them singletons. The specimen was peripheral blood. This clonotype was obtained from a human donor in a cohort sampled during active COVID-19. The gene calls are TRBV5-1 and TRBJ1-4, with D perhaps matching TRBD1 (5 bases). The CDR3 DNA follows: TGCGCCAGCAGCCCTATTAGCGGGGCGGTGGGCAAACTGTTTTTT. This sequence encodes CASSPISGAVGKLFF.